This TCR beta chain was recovered during a study of radiotherapy plus CTLA-4 blockade in lung cancer. V was cut by 6 bases and J by 7 bases, with 21 bases left in between. CDR1 and CDR2 (germline): SQVTM, ANQGSEA. The CDR3 consists of 15 residues. The repertoire was sequenced with immunoSEQ multiplex PCR; TCRdb's copy has only in-frame clones and lacks some. Of 77,000 or so clones in the sample, around 74% were seen once. The V call is TRBV29-1, the J call TRBJ1-4, with TRBD1 as a possible D gene (5 bases). This TCR was sampled from a human donor with non-small cell lung cancer whose response to radiotherapy plus ipilimumab could not be evaluated. The sequenced sample was peripheral blood, obtained from a patient treated with radiotherapy plus ipilimumab. CDR3 sequence (DNA): TGCAGCGTCGGAAGGGACCGCCGGGGGAGTGAAAAACTGTTTTTT. Amino acids: CSVGRDRRGSEKLFF.